These 2 T cell receptor beta chains came from one sample sequenced in a study of cytomegalovirus exposure and HLA in healthy donors. PCR employed 60 Vbeta and 13 Jbeta primers. Clones were sequenced by immunoSEQ multiplex PCR, and TCRdb holds only the in-frame ones, with some missing. Of about 110,000 clones in the sample, roughly 80% were seen once. The sequenced sample consisted of PBMCs. The source is a man younger than 45 in good health and CMV-seronegative.

The J gene is TRBJ2-1, the V gene TRBV13; D gene uncertain. V shed 5 bases and J shed 5 bases, with 16 bases lying between them. This CDR3 has 15 residues. The germline V gene encodes CDR1 PRHDT and CDR2 FYEKMQ (reference sequence). CDR3 nucleotides: TGTGCCAGCAGCCCAGCATGGGCCCGCGACAATGAGCAGTTCTTC. Amino acids: CASSPAWARDNEQFF.

The table lists this clone with a count of one. The chain couples TRBV9 to TRBJ2-1; the D is unclear. Germline CDR1 and CDR2: SGDLS and YYNGEE. V lost 0 bases to trimming and J lost 7 bases, with 14 bases between them. This CDR3 has 15 residues. Written as DNA, the CDR3 is TGTGCCAGCAGCGTAGGGCCTAGTCTTCGTAATGAGCAGTTCTTC. This encodes CASSVGPSLRNEQFF.